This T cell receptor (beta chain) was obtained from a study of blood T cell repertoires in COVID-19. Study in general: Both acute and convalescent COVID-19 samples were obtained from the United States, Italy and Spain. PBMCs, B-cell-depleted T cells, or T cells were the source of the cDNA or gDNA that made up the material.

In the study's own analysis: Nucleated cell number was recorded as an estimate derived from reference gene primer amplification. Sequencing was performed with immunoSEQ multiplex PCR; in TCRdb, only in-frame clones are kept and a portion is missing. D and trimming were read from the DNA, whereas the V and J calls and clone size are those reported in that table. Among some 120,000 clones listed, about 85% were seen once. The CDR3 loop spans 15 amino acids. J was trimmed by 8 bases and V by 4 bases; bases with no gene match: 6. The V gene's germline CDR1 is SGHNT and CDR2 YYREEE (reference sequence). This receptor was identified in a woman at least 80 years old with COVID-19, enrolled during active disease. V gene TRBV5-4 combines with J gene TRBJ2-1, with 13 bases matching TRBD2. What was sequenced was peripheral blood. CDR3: CASSLRTSGSDEQFF. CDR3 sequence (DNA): TGTGCCAGCAGCCTACGGACTAGCGGGAGCGATGAGCAGTTCTTC.